This passage covers 31 T cell receptor beta chains from one sample sequenced in a study of radiotherapy plus CTLA-4 blockade in lung cancer. The assay was immunoSEQ multiplex PCR, and TCRdb's table has in-frame clones only and misses some. The sample comprises over 40,000 clones, approximately 78% of which are singletons, and roughly 3.3% rests with the top ten. The sample was peripheral blood, taken from a patient treated with radiotherapy plus ipilimumab. The receptors originated from a human donor with non-small cell lung cancer who had stable disease on radiotherapy plus ipilimumab.

The chain combines TRBV19 with TRBJ1-2, with D possibly matching TRBD1 (6 bases). Germline lookup yields CDR1 LNHDA and CDR2 SQIVND (reference sequence). CDR3 size: 16 residues. V shed 5 bases and J shed 0 bases, with 16 bases lying between them. CDR3: CASSPQTTGANYGYTF. As DNA, the CDR3 is TGTGCCAGTAGTCCCCAGACGACAGGAGCTAACTATGGCTACACCTTC.

The V gene is TRBV5-1, the J gene TRBJ2-3, with TRBD1 matching 9 bases. Germline values: CDR1 SGHRS, CDR2 YFSETQ. The CDR3 sequence is 14 residues long. Losses at the gene ends were 0 bases for V and 4 bases for J; bases not matched to a gene: 0. The CDR3 protein is CASSLGQGADTQYF. The CDR3 DNA reads as TGCGCCAGCAGCTTGGGACAGGGGGCAGATACGCAGTATTTT.

The chain links TRBV7-9 to TRBJ2-2, with TRBD1 matching 10 bases. Germline assignment: CDR1 SEHNR and CDR2 FQNEAQ (reference sequence). Trimming at V came to 1 base and at J to 3 bases, leaving 5 bases not matched to a gene. CDR3 length: 17 residues. The CDR3 DNA reads as TGTGCCAGCAGCTTAGGTTCGACAGGGGGCCACACCGGGGAGCTGTTTTTT. It is translated as CASSLGSTGGHTGELFF.

The chain recombines TRBV18 with TRBJ2-3, with TRBD1 as a possible D gene (6 bases). Trimming removed 3 bases at V and 1 base at J, with 11 bases between. There are 15 residues in the CDR3. In germline, CDR1 is KGHSH, CDR2 LQKENI. CDR3 region: CASSPNRQGTDTQYF. Written as DNA, the CDR3 is TGTGCCAGCTCACCCAACCGACAGGGCACAGATACGCAGTATTTT.

This sequence joins TRBV2 and TRBJ2-2; D is uncertain. Trimming stripped 1 base from V and 3 bases from J, with 12 bases between. From germline, CDR1 is SNHLY and CDR2 FYNNEI. The CDR3 is 16 residues long. CDR3 nucleotides: TGTGCCAGCAGTGAAGTTGGTCTACCTCACACCGGGGAGCTGTTTTTT. It specifies CASSEVGLPHTGELFF.

This clone was counted a single time. The V call is TRBV13, the J call TRBJ2-3, with 8 bases lining up with TRBD1. The CDR3 spans 16 residues. J gave up 0 bases and V 1 base, and 3 bases lay outside the gene matches. Germline CDR1 is PRHDT and CDR2 is FYEKMQ (reference sequence). The CDR3 coding sequence is TGTGCCAGCAGCTTAGCAGGGACAGGCAGCACAGATACGCAGTATTTT. This gives the protein CASSLAGTGSTDTQYF.

The chain combines TRBV19 with TRBJ1-2; TRBD1 agrees at 7 bases. Germline CDR1 LNHDA, CDR2 SQIVND (reference sequence). V shed 3 bases and J 4 bases; nucleotides not matched to a gene: 14. The CDR3 is 17 residues long. Written as DNA, the CDR3 is TGTGCCAGTAGTATCCCGGCGGACAGGCGTTTTTCCTATGGCTACACCTTC. Encoded protein: CASSIPADRRFSYGYTF.

The chain employs TRBV2 and TRBJ1-2; D gene uncertain. Germline lookup yields CDR1 SNHLY and CDR2 FYNNEI. CDR3 length: 13 amino acids. The V end was cut by 4 bases, the J end by 0 bases, with 6 bases between. The CDR3 loop reads CASSASTNYGYTF. CDR3 DNA sequence: TGTGCCAGCAGTGCTAGCACTAACTATGGCTACACCTTC.

The chain is built from TRBV28 and TRBJ2-2; a weak D match, TRBD2 (6 bases). Trimming took 2 bases from V and 6 from J, leaving 37 bases between them. Germline values: CDR1 MDHEN, CDR2 SYDVKM. This CDR3 spans 23 amino acids. The CDR3 loop is CASSLKDSGGVVAWIRGAGELFF. For the CDR3, the DNA is TGTGCCAGCAGTTTAAAAGACAGCGGAGGGGTAGTGGCTTGGATACGGGGAGCCGGGGAGCTGTTTTTT.

V and J are TRBV4-3 and TRBJ2-5; 8 nucleotides align to TRBD1. V trimming: 4 bases; J trimming: 5 bases; junction bases outside the gene matches: 15. Germline V gives CDR1 LGHNA, CDR2 YSLEER. The CDR3 contains 17 residues. In DNA form, the CDR3 reads TGCGCCAGCAGCCCGCTATTCGGACAGGGCACTGGGGAGACCCAGTACTTC. Translated, it gives CASSPLFGQGTGETQYF.

This clone was picked up a small number of times. The chain is built from TRBV11-2 and TRBJ2-2; 11 bases fit TRBD2. Looked up from germline, CDR1 is SGHAT and CDR2 is FQNNGV. The CDR3 is 14 amino acids. V lost 5 bases to trimming and J lost 7 bases; unmatched junction nucleotides: 3. CDR3 sequence: CASSATSGGGELFF. CDR3 nucleotides: TGTGCCAGCAGCGCCACTAGCGGGGGCGGGGAGCTGTTTTTT.

The V call is TRBV19, the J call TRBJ2-7; TRBD2 matches 7 bases. V was pared by 4 bases and J by 6 bases, with 6 bases of the junction left unmatched. This CDR3 comprises 13 residues. The V gene's germline CDR1 is LNHDA and CDR2 SQIVND (reference sequence). CDR3 nucleotide sequence: TGTGCCAGTAGTAACACGGGAGGCGGCGAGCAGTACTTC. Translating gives CASSNTGGGEQYF.

The genes are TRBV5-6 and TRBJ1-2; 10 nucleotides agree with TRBD1. This CDR3 is built from 16 residues. The germline V gene encodes CDR1 SGHDT and CDR2 YYEEEE. V shed 1 base and J 6 bases; nucleotides not matched to a gene: 9. The CDR3 DNA reads as TGTGCCAGCAGCTTGAATCCGACAGGGGGCCCTCATGGCTACACCTTC. It encodes CASSLNPTGGPHGYTF.

A single count supports this clone. The CDR3 DNA reads as TGTGCCAGCAGCGTAGAACAGGGGGGCTCTGGGGCCAACGTCCTGACTTTC. It yields the protein CASSVEQGGSGANVLTF. The chain links TRBV9 to TRBJ2-6; TRBD1 matches 8 bases. The CDR3 covers 17 residues. With 0 bases clipped from V and 0 bases from J, the junction kept 2 bases outside the gene matches. The germline V gene encodes CDR1 SGDLS and CDR2 YYNGEE.

CDR3 sequence reads: CSARPGQANTEAFF. In nucleotides, the CDR3 is TGCAGCGCTCGACCGGGACAGGCGAACACTGAAGCTTTCTTT. The V call is TRBV29-1, the J call TRBJ1-1; 8 bases line up with TRBD1. The germline V gene encodes CDR1 SQVTM and CDR2 ANQGSEA. The CDR3 length is 14 residues. With V trimmed by 7 bases and J by 1 base, 8 bases remained unmatched.

The chain carries TRBV4-3 and TRBJ2-5; tentatively, D is TRBD1 (6 bases). V was trimmed by 0 bases and J by 4 bases, leaving 6 bases between them. The CDR3 has 13 residues. Per germline, CDR1 LGHNA and CDR2 YSLEER. The CDR3 sequence: CASSQDRGETQYF. The DNA for the CDR3 is TGCGCCAGCAGCCAAGACAGGGGAGAGACCCAGTACTTC.

V and J are TRBV6-1 and TRBJ1-5; 8 nucleotides line up with TRBD1. Germline lookup yields CDR1 MNHNS and CDR2 SASEGT. V trimming: 4 bases; J trimming: 7 bases; junction bases outside the gene matches: 9. CDR3 size: 15 residues. CDR3 in amino acids: CASSAWTGSGQPQHF. The CDR3 DNA is TGTGCCAGCAGTGCGTGGACAGGGTCCGGGCAGCCCCAGCATTTT.

This clone is a singleton in its sample. The rearrangement links TRBV27 to TRBJ2-2, with 10 bases fitting TRBD2. Germline-derived CDR1 and CDR2 are MNHEY and SMNVEV (reference sequence). This CDR3 comprises 18 residues. J gave up 0 bases and V 9 bases, and 13 bases lay outside the gene matches. The CDR3 DNA reads TGTGCCAGGTCGAGGTTAGGGACTAGCGCGTCGAACACCGGGGAGCTGTTTTTT. Translation: CARSRLGTSASNTGELFF.

The chain links TRBV7-8 to TRBJ1-1; D is possibly TRBD1 (5 bases). CDR1 and CDR2 from the germline V gene are SGHVS and FQNEAQ. The CDR3 extends over 15 amino acids. Trimming pared 4 bases from V and 2 bases from J, leaving 14 bases between. CDR3 bases: TGTGCCAGCAGCTCCAGCGTCAGGGCCAACACTGAAGCTTTCTTT. It translates to CASSSSVRANTEAFF.

The chain carries TRBV5-1 and TRBJ2-3; weak D call: TRBD2 (7 bases). V was cut by 0 bases and J by 4 bases, with 12 bases left in between. Germline V gives CDR1 SGHRS, CDR2 YFSETQ. The CDR3 extends over 15 amino acids. In DNA form, the CDR3 reads TGCGCCAGCAGCTTGGCCGGGGGGCAGGCAGATACGCAGTATTTT. This translates into CASSLAGGQADTQYF.

This clone has a handful of counts. This chain uses TRBV30 with TRBJ1-1, with TRBD1 matching 8 bases. V was clipped by 2 bases and J by 5 bases; unmatched bases: 10. CDR1 and CDR2 from the germline V gene are GTSNPN and SVGIG (reference sequence). The CDR3 is 15 amino acids. CDR3: CAWSRLGTGGTEAFF. The CDR3 nucleotides read TGTGCCTGGAGTAGGTTGGGGACAGGAGGGACTGAAGCTTTCTTT.

V gene TRBV7-3 combines with J gene TRBJ1-5; TRBD1 matches at 9 bases. V lost 5 bases, J lost 3 bases, and 5 bases stayed unmatched. The CDR3 is 15 amino acids. Germline V lookup: CDR1 SGHTA, CDR2 FQGTGA. CDR3 in amino acids: CASSPTGGPNQPQHF. DNA of the CDR3: TGTGCCAGCAGCCCGACAGGGGGGCCCAATCAGCCCCAGCATTTT.

J is TRBJ2-1 and V is TRBV2; maybe TRBD2 (5 bases). The CDR3 has 15 residues. Germline V gene sequence: CDR1 SNHLY, CDR2 FYNNEI. The V and J ends lost 3 bases and 5 bases respectively, with 14 bases between them. This chain's CDR3 is CASSEMRTGNNEQFF. CDR3 DNA: TGTGCCAGCAGTGAGATGAGGACGGGGAACAATGAGCAGTTCTTC.

CDR3 region: CASSQGGRTEAFF. Written as DNA, the CDR3 is TGTGCCAGCAGCCAAGGGGGGCGAACTGAAGCTTTCTTT. The gene calls are TRBV14 and TRBJ1-1; a possible D gene is TRBD1 (6 bases). The germline gives CDR1 SGHDN, CDR2 FVKESK. The V end was cut by 1 base, the J end by 5 bases, with 8 bases between. The CDR3 consists of 13 residues.

This clone was seen only a few times. This sequence joins TRBV5-1 and TRBJ2-7; D is possibly TRBD2 (5 bases). Germline V gives CDR1 SGHRS, CDR2 YFSETQ. The V end was cut by 4 bases, the J end by 0 bases, with 20 bases between. CDR3 length: 17 residues. CDR3 sequence (DNA): TGCGCCAGCAGCACCGGACTTCCCACACAAGGCTCCTACGAGCAGTACTTC. This encodes CASSTGLPTQGSYEQYF.

The CDR3 DNA sequence: TGTGCCAGCCGGTCCGGTCCGTGGACTGAAGCTTTCTTT. This encodes CASRSGPWTEAFF. The genes are TRBV28 and TRBJ1-1; D is unclear. Between the trimmed V and J ends, which lost 8 bases and 5 bases, there was a span of 15 bases. CDR1 and CDR2 (germline): MDHEN, SYDVKM. This CDR3 has 13 residues.

The chain has TRBV21-1 and TRBJ1-5; the table names TRBD1, a call not compared with the DNA. TRBV21-1 is noted as a pseudogene. The CDR3 loop spans 17 amino acids. CDR3 sequence reads: CASSKRLGRAENQPQHF. CDR3 coding DNA: TGTGCCAGCAGCAAAAGGCTAGGCAGGGCGGAGAATCAGCCCCAGCATTTT.

This clone was detected once. The rearrangement links TRBV19 to TRBJ1-1; D is perhaps TRBD1 (6 bases). The germline gives CDR1 LNHDA, CDR2 SQIVND (reference sequence). Between the trimmed V and J ends, which lost 7 bases and 1 base, there was a span of 10 bases. The CDR3 extends over 13 amino acids. The CDR3 DNA reads as TGTGCCAGTACCGGACAGTCGAACACTGAAGCTTTCTTT. This gives the protein CASTGQSNTEAFF.

The J gene is TRBJ2-2, the V gene TRBV7-9; no reliable D call. V lost 1 base to trimming and J lost 4 bases, with 10 bases between them. Per the germline V gene, CDR1 is SEHNR and CDR2 is FQNEAQ (reference sequence). The CDR3 is 15 residues long. Written as DNA, the CDR3 is TGTGCCAGCAGCTTAGTATCAGGTTTCACCGGGGAGCTGTTTTTT. It yields the protein CASSLVSGFTGELFF.

The V gene is TRBV7-9, the J gene TRBJ2-7, with D possibly TRBD2 on 6 matching bases. Germline V gene data show CDR1 as SEHNR and CDR2 as FQNEAQ (reference sequence). The ends were cut back, 3 bases at V and 0 bases at J, with 9 bases in the middle. The CDR3 runs to 14 residues. In DNA, the CDR3 is TGTGCCAGCAGCTTGAGCGGGCTCTCCTACGAGCAGTACTTC. Its protein product is CASSLSGLSYEQYF.

This chain links TRBV5-1 with TRBJ2-1; the match to TRBD2 covers 9 bases. The V segment lost 6 bases and the J segment 9 bases; nucleotides outside the gene matches: 13. The CDR3 is 15 residues long. Germline V gene lookup returns CDR1 SGHRS and CDR2 YFSETQ. CDR3 DNA sequence: TGCGCCAGCACACCAGGGGCGGGAGGGCAGGGTGAGCAGTTCTTC. Protein sequence: CASTPGAGGQGEQFF.